This TCR beta chain was retrieved from a study of Graves' ophthalmopathy and Graves' hyperthyroidism. The authors amplified TCR beta CDR3 regions from RNA transcripts. HTBI primers served in a first-round RT-PCR, which a second-round multiplex PCR followed. TCRdb redid the calling of the multiplex PCR reads with MiXCR, one entry per CDR3 protein. This sample yields approximately 480,000 distinct CDR3 sequences, of which 13% to 15% are seen a single time; roughly 9.8% belongs to the top ten. If patients had other autoimmune diseases, uncontrolled infections, pregnancy or lactation, they were excluded. Orbital computed tomography and thyroid ultrasound, along with TRAb, serum thyroxine and clinical symptoms, underpinned diagnosis. The authors used Ficoll-Paque density gradient centrifugation to separate PBMCs. The input was around 9.9 ml of fresh peripheral blood. The CDR3 is 13 amino acids. CDR1 and CDR2 (germline): LGHNA, YNFKEQ. V lost 1 base and J lost 8, with 6 bases in between.

This chain joins TRBV4-2 and TRBJ1-6, with D uncertain. The sequence was obtained from a woman aged 25 to 39 with Graves' ophthalmopathy. What was sequenced was blood. CDR3 sequence: CASSQALDSPLHF. DNA for the CDR3: TGTGCCAGCAGCCAAGCACTTGATTCACCCCTCCACTTT.